The rows below give T cell receptor beta chains drawn from one sample of a study of cytomegalovirus exposure and HLA in healthy donors. Libraries were prepared by immunoSEQ multiplex PCR; TCRdb keeps only in-frame clonotypes and omits some of them. Of some 130,000 clones in the sample, 80% to 85% were seen once. Sequencing input: PBMCs. These receptors came from a boy younger than 18 in good health and CMV-seronegative. Both conserved end residues are part of each CDR3. The D gene is left open where the match is weak. Where a row states a size, it is once, few, many or the class of an expanded clone; other rows omit it.

14 . TRBJ2-7 . TRBV6-1 CASSSDPAGDEQYF TGTGCCAGCAGTTCCGACCCGGCAGGCGACGAGCAGTACTTC
14 few TRBJ2-1 TRBD1 TRBV11-2 CASSPPGQGNEQFF TGTGCCAGCAGCCCGCCGGGACAGGGGAATGAGCAGTTCTTC
14 . TRBJ2-2 TRBD2 TRBV5-1 CASSPGLGTGELFF TGCGCCAGCAGCCCCGGACTAGGCACCGGGGAGCTGTTTTTT
13 . TRBJ2-7 . TRBV7-9 CDSSLGDMYEQYF TGTGACAGCAGCTTGGGGGACATGTACGAGCAGTACTTC
15 few TRBJ1-4 . TRBV30 CAWAISEGLSEKLFF TGTGCCTGGGCAATTTCGGAGGGGCTGAGTGAAAAACTGTTTTTT
14 . TRBJ2-1 . TRBV5-1 CASSLTPLAYEQFF TGCGCCAGCAGCTTGACACCACTAGCTTATGAGCAGTTCTTC
14 . TRBJ1-1 . TRBV27 CASSLTDSLTEAFF TGTGCCAGCAGTTTAACAGACAGCCTCACTGAAGCTTTCTTT
15 . TRBJ2-7 . TRBV25-1 CASSEYGKGVYEQYF TGTGCCAGCAGTGAATATGGGAAGGGGGTCTACGAGCAGTACTTC
16 . TRBJ2-1 TRBD2 TRBV7-9 CASSPGLAGISDEQFF TGTGCCAGCAGCCCGGGACTAGCGGGGATCAGCGATGAGCAGTTCTTC
16 once TRBJ1-4 . TRBV5-1 CASSFFYGQRNEKLFF TGCGCCAGCAGTTTCTTCTACGGACAGCGAAATGAAAAACTGTTTTTT
12 . TRBJ2-3 . TRBV29-1 CSVEAYRDTQYF TGCAGCGTTGAAGCCTATCGAGATACGCAGTATTTT
15 few TRBJ2-7 TRBD2 TRBV7-8 CASSLVASGSYEQYF TGTGCCAGCAGCTTAGTGGCTAGCGGGTCGTACGAGCAGTACTTC
13 . TRBJ2-7 . TRBV30 CAWTGRVFYEQYF TGTGCCTGGACGGGCAGGGTATTCTACGAGCAGTACTTC
13 once TRBJ2-2 . TRBV30 CAWTGGNTGELFF TGTGCCTGGACCGGCGGGAACACCGGGGAGCTGTTTTTT
13 . TRBJ2-7 TRBD2 TRBV19 CASSIDRGGEQYF TGTGCCAGTAGTATAGATCGGGGGGGCGAGCAGTACTTC
16 . TRBJ2-7 TRBD2 TRBV27 CASSPPPGLANYEQYF TGTGCCAGCAGTCCGCCCCCGGGACTAGCAAACTACGAGCAGTACTTC